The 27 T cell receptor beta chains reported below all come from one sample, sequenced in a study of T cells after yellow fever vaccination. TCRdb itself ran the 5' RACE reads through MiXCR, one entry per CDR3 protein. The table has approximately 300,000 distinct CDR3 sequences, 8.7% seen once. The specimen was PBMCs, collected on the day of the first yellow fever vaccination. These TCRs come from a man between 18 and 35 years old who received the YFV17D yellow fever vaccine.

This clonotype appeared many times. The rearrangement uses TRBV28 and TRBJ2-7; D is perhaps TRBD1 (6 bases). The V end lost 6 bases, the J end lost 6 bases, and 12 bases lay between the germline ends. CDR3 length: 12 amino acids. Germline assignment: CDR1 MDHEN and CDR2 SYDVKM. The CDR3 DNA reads TGTGCCAGCAGATCACAGGGTCGCGAGCAGTACGTC. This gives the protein CASRSQGREQYV.

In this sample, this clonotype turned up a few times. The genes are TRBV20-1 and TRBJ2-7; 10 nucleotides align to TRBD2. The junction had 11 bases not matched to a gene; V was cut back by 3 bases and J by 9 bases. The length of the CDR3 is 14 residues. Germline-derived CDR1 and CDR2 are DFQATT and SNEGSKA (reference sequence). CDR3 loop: CSASGAGGPDGQYV. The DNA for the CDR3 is TGCAGTGCTAGCGGAGCGGGGGGGCCTGACGGGCAGTACGTC.

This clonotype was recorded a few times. This CDR3 is CASSYRGPGANVLTF. CDR3 nucleotides: TGTGCCAGCAGCTATCGGGGGCCTGGGGCCAACGTCCTGACTTTC. The rearrangement links TRBV7-8 to TRBJ2-6, with D possibly being TRBD1 or TRBD2 (6 bases each). CDR1 and CDR2 from the germline V gene are SGHVS and FQNEAQ. CDR3 size: 15 residues. The V gene lost 4 bases and the J gene lost 2 bases, with 9 bases spanning the gap. Complete variable domain (other parts from reference TRBV7-8 and TRBJ2-6): GAGVSQSPRYKVAKRGQDVALRCDPISGHVSLFWYQQALGQGPEFLTYFQNEAQLDKSGLPSDRFFAERPEGSVSTLKIQRTQQEDSAVYLCASSYRGPGANVLTFGAGSRLTVL.

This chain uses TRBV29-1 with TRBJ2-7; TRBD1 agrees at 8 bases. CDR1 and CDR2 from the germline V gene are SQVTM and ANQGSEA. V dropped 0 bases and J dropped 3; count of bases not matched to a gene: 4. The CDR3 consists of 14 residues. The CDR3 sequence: CSVEDDRGSYEQYF. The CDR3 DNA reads TGCAGCGTTGAAGATGACAGGGGCAGCTACGAGCAGTACTTC.

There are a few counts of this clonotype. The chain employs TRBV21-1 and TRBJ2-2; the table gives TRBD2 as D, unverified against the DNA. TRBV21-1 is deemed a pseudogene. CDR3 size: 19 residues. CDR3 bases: TGTGCCAGCAGCAAATGCCCCCCCACTAGCGGGGGGCCCAACGGGGAGCTGTTTTTT. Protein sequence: CASSKCPPTSGGPNGELFF.

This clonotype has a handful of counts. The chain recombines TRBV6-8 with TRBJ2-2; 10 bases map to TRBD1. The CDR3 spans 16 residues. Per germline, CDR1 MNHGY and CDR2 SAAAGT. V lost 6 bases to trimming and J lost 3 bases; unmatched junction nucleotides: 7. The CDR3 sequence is CASSGTGVFDTGELFF. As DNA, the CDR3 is TGTGCCAGCAGCGGGACAGGGGTTTTCGACACCGGGGAGCTGTTTTTT.

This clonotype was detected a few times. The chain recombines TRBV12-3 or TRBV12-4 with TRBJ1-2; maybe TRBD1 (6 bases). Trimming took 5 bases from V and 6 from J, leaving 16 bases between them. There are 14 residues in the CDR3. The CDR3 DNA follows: TGTGCCAGCAGTCCAGACAGGCCACTTCATGGCTACACCTTC. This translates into CASSPDRPLHGYTF.

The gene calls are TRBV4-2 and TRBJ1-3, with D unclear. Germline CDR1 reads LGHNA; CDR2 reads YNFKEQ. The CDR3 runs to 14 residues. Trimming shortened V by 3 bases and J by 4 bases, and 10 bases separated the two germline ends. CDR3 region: CASSQETLGNTIYF. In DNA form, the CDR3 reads TGTGCCAGCAGCCAGGAGACATTAGGAAACACCATATATTTT.

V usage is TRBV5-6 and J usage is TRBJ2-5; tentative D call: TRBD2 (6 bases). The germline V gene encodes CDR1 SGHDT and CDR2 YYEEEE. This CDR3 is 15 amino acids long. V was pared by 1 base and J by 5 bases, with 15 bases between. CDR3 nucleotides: TGTGCCAGCAGCTTGAAGGACGGGGAGGTCGAGACCCAGTACTTC. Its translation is CASSLKDGEVETQYF.

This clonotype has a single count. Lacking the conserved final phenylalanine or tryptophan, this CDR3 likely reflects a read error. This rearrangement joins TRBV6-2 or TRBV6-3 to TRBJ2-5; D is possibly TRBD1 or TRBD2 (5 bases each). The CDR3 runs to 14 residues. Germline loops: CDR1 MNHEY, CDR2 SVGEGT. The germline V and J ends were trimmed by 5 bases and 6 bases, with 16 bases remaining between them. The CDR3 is CASSPSGARKTQYL. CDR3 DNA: TGTGCCAGCAGTCCGTCCGGGGCCCGGAAGACCCAGTACCTC.

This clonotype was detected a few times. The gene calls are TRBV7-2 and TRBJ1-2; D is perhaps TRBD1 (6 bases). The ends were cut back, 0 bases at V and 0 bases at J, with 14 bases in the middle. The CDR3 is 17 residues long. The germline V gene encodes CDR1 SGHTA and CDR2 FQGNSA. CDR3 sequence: CASSLAVGQRANYGYTF. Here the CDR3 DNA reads TGTGCCAGCAGCTTAGCGGTTGGACAGCGGGCTAACTATGGCTACACCTTC. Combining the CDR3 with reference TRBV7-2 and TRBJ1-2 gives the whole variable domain GAGVSQSPSNKVTEKGKDVELRCDPISGHTALYWYRQSLGQGLEFLIYFQGNSAPDKSGLPSDRFSAERTGGSVSTLTIQRTQQEDSAVYLCASSLAVGQRANYGYTFGSGTRLTVV.

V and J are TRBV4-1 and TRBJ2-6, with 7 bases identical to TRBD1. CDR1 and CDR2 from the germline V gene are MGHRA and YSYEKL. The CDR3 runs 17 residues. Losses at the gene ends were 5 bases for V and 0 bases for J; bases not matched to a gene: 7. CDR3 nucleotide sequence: TGCGCCAGCAGCAACCGGGACAGTGACTCTGGGGCCAACGTCCTGACTTTC. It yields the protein CASSNRDSDSGANVLTF.

The CDR3 sequence is CASSQCVGSPLHF. As DNA, the CDR3 is TGCGCCAGCAGTCAATGCGTAGGCTCACCCCTCCACTTT. The chain carries TRBV23-1 and TRBJ1-6; D not certain. TRBV23-1 is sorted into the ORF group, with uncertain function. This CDR3 has 13 amino acids. The ends were cut back, 1 base at V and 10 bases at J, with 8 bases in the middle.

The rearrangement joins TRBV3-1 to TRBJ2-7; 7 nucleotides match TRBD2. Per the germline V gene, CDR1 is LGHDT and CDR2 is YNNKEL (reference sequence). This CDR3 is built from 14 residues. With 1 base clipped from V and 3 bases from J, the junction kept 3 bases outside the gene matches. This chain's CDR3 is CASSQVGTNYEQYF. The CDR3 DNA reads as TGTGCCAGCAGCCAAGTCGGGACTAACTACGAGCAGTACTTC.

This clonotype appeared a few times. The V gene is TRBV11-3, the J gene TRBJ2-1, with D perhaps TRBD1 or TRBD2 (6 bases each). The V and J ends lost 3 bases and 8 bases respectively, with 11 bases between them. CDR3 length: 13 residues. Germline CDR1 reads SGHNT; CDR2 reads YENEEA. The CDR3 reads CASSFIGGDEQFF. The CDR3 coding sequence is TGTGCCAGCAGCTTTATCGGGGGCGATGAGCAGTTCTTC.

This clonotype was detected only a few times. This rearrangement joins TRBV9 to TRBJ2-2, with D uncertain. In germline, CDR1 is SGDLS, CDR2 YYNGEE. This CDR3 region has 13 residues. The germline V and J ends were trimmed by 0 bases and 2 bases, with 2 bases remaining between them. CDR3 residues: CASSVDNTGELFF. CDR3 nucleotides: TGTGCCAGCAGCGTAGACAACACCGGGGAGCTGTTTTTT.

The CDR3: CASSQGDGETDTEAFF. CDR3 in DNA: TGCGCCAGCAGCCAAGGGGATGGAGAGACGGACACTGAAGCTTTCTTT. This chain uses TRBV4-1 with TRBJ1-1; D is uncertain. The CDR3 length is 16 residues. Germline CDR1 reads MGHRA; CDR2 reads YSYEKL. Trimming removed 1 base from V and 3 bases from J, with 15 bases in between.

CDR3 sequence (DNA): TGTGCCAGCAGTGATAGCGGGGGGGCCGGGGATGAGCAGTTCTTC. It yields the protein CASSDSGGAGDEQFF. V usage is TRBV25-1 and J usage is TRBJ2-1; 11 bases are a match to TRBD2. With 3 bases clipped from V and 8 bases from J, the junction kept 6 bases outside the gene matches. Germline CDR1 is MGHDK and CDR2 is SYGVNS. CDR3 length equals 15 residues.

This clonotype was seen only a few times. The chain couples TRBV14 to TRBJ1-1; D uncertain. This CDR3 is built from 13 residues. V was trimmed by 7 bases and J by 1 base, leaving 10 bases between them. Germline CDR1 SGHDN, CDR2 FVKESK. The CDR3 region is CASTWVWNTEAFF. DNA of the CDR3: TGTGCCAGCACTTGGGTGTGGAACACTGAAGCTTTCTTT.

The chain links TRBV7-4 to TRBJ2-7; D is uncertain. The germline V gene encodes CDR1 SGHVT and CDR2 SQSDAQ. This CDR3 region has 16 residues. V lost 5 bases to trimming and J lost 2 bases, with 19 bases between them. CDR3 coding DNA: TGTGCCAGCAGCGAAGGGTCGCAAGTGTTGACCTACGAGCAGTACGTC. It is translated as CASSEGSQVLTYEQYV.

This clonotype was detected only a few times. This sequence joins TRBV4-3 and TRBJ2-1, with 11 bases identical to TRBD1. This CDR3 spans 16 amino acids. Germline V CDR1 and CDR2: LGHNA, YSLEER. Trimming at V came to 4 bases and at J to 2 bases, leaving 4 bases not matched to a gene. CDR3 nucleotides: TGCGCCAGCAGCCGCGCGGGACAGGGGGCCTACAATGAGCAGTTCTTC. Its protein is CASSRAGQGAYNEQFF.

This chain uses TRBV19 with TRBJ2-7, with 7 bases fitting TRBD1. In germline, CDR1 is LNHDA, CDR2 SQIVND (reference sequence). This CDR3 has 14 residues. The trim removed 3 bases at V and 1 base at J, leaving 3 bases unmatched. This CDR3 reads CASSMGQWSYEQYF. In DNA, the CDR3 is TGTGCCAGTAGTATGGGACAGTGGTCCTACGAGCAGTACTTC. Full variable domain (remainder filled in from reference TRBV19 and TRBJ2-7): DGGITQSPKYLFRKEGQNVTLSCEQNLNHDAMYWYRQDPGQGLRLIYYSQIVNDFQKGDIAEGYSVSREKKESFPLTVTSAQKNPTAFYLCASSMGQWSYEQYFGPGTRLTVT.

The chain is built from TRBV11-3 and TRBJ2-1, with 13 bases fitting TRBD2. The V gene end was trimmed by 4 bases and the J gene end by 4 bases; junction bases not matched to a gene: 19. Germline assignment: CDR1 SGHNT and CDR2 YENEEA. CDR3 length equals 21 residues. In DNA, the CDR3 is TGTGCCAGCAGCTCTCCCGGACAGCTGGGACTAGCGGGGAAGAGATACAATGAGCAGTTCTTC. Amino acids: CASSSPGQLGLAGKRYNEQFF.

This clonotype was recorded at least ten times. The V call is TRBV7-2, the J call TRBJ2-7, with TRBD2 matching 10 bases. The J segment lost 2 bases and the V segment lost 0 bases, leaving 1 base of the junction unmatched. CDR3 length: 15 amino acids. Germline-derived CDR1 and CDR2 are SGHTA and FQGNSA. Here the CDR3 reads CASSLALAGAYEQYF. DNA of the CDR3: TGTGCCAGCAGCTTAGCGCTAGCGGGGGCCTACGAGCAGTACTTC.

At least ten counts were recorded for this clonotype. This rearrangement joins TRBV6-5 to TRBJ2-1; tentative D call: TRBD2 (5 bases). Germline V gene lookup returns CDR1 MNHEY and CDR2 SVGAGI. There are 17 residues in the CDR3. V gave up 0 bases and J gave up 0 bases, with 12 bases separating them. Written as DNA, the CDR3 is TGTGCCAGCAGTTACTCGAGTTGGGCGGGCTCCTACAATGAGCAGTTCTTC. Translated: CASSYSSWAGSYNEQFF.

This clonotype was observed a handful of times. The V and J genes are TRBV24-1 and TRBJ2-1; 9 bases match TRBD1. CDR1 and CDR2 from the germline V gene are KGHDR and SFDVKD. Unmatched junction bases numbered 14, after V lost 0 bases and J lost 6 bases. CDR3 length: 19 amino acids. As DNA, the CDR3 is TGTGCCACCAGTGATTTGCCTGCCCCGGGACAGGGAATTATCAATGAGCAGTTCTTC. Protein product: CATSDLPAPGQGIINEQFF.

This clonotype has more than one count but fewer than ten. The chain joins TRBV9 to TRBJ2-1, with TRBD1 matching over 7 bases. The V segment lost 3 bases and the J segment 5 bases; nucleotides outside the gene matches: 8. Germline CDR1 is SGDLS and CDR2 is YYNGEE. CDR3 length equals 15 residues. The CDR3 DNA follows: TGTGCCAGCAGCGAACAGGGGATGGAGAACAATGAGCAGTTCTTC. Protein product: CASSEQGMENNEQFF.